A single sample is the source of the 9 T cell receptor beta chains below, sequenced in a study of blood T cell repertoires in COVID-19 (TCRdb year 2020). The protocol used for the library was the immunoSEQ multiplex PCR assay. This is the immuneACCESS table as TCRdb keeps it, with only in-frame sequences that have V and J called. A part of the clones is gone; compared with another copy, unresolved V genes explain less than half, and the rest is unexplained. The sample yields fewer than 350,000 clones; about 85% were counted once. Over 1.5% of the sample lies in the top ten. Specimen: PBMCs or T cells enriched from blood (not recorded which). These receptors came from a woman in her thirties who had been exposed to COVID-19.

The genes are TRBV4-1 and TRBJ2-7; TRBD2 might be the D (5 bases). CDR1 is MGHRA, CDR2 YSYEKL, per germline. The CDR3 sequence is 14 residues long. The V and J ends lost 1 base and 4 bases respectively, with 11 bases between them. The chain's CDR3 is CASSQVVSGYEQYF. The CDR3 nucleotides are TGCGCCAGCAGCCAAGTAGTCTCGGGGTACGAGCAGTACTTC.

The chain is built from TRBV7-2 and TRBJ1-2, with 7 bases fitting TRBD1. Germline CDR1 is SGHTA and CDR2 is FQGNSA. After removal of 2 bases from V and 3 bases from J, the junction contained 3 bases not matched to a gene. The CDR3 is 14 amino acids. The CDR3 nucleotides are TGTGCCAGCAGCTTAAACCAGGGGGACTATGGCTACACCTTC. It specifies CASSLNQGDYGYTF.

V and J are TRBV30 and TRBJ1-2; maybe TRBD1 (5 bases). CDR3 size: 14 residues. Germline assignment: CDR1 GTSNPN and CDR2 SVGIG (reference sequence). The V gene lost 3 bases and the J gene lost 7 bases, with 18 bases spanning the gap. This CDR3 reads CAWRASLLRAGYTF. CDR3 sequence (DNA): TGTGCCTGGAGGGCCAGCCTCCTCAGGGCTGGCTACACCTTC.

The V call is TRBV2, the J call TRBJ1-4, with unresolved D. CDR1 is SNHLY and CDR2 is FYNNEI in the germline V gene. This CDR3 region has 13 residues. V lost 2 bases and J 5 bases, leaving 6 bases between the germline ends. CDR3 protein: CASSERRNEKLFF. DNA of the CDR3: TGTGCCAGCAGTGAAAGGAGGAATGAAAAACTGTTTTTT.

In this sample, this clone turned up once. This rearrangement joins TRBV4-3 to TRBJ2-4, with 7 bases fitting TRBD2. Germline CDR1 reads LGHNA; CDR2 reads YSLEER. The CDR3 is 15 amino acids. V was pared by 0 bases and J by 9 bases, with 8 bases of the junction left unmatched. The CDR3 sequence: CASSQDWEGRAIQYF. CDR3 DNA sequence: TGCGCCAGCAGCCAAGATTGGGAGGGTCGGGCCATTCAGTACTTC.

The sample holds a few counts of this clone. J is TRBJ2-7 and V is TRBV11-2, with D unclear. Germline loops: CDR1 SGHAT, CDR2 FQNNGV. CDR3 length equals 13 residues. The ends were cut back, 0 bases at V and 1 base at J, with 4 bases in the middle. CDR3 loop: CASSLDESYEQYF. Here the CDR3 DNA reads TGTGCCAGCAGCTTAGATGAGTCCTACGAGCAGTACTTC.

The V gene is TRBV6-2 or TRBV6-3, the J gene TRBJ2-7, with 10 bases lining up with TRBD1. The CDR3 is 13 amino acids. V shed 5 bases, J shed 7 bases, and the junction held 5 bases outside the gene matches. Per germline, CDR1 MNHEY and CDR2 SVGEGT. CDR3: CASSRTGGGEQYF. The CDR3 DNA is TGTGCCAGCAGTCGGACAGGGGGTGGTGAGCAGTACTTC.

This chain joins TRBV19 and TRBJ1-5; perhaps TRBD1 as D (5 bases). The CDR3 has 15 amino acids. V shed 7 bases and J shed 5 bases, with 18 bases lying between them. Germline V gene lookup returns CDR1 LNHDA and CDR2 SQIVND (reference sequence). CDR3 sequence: CASNSPRAGHQPQHF. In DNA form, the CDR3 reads TGTGCCAGTAATTCGCCCAGGGCCGGACATCAGCCCCAGCATTTT.

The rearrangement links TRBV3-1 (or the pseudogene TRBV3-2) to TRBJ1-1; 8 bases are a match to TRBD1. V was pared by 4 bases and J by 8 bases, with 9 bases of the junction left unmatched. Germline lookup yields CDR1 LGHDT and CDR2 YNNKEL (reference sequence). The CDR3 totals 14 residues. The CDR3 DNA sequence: TGTGCCAGCAGCCCCCTAGCAGGGGGCGGCGAAGCTTTCTTT. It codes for CASSPLAGGGEAFF.